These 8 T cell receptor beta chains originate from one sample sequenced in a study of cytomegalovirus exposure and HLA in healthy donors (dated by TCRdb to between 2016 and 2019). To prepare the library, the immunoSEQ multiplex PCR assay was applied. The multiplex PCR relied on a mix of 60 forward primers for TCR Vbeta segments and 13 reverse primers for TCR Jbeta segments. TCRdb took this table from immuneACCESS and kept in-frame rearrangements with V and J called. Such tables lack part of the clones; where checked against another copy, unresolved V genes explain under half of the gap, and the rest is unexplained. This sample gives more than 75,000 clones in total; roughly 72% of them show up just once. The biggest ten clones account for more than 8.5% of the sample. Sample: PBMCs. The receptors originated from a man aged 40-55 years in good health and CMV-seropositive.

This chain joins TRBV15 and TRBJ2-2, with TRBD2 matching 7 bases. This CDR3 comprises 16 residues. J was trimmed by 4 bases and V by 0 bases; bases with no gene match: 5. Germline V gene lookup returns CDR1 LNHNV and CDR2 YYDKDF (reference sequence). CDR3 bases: TGTGCCACCAGCAGAGATTTCCAGCGGGGCACCGGGGAGCTGTTTTTT. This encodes CATSRDFQRGTGELFF.

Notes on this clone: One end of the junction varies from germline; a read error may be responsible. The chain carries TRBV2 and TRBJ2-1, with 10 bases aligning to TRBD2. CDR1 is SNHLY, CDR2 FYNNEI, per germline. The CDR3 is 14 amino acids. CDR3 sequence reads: CTSKRGGSLNEQFF. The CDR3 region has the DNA TGTACCAGCAAGCGGGGGGGCTCTCTTAATGAGCAGTTCTTC.

Here the CDR3 reads CASSRAGTSTDTQYF. The CDR3 DNA reads as TGTGCCAGCAGTAGGGCAGGGACTAGCACAGATACGCAGTATTTT. This chain uses TRBV7-8 with TRBJ2-3; a possible D gene is TRBD2 (6 bases). Germline loops: CDR1 SGHVS, CDR2 FQNEAQ. V was cut by 6 bases and J by 0 bases, with 13 bases left in between. The CDR3 sequence is 15 residues long.

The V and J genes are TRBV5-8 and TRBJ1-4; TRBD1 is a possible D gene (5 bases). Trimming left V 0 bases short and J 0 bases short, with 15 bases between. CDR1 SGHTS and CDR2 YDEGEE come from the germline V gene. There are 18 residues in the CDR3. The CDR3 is CASSLGGRVFATNEKLFF. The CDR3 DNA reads TGTGCCAGCAGCTTGGGGGGCAGGGTGTTTGCAACTAATGAAAAACTGTTTTTT. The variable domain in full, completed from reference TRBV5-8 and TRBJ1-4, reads EAGVTQSPTHLIKTRGQQATLRCSPISGHTSVYWYQQALGLGLQFLLWYDEGEERNRGNFPPRFSGRQFPNYSSELNVNALELEDSALYLCASSLGGRVFATNEKLFFGSGTQLSVL.

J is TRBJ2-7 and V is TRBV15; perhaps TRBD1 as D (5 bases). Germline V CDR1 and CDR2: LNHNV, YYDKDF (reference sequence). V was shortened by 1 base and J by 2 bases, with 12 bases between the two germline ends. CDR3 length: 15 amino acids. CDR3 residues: CATSRVGAGTYEQYF. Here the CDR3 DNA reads TGTGCCACCAGCAGAGTAGGGGCAGGAACCTACGAGCAGTACTTC.

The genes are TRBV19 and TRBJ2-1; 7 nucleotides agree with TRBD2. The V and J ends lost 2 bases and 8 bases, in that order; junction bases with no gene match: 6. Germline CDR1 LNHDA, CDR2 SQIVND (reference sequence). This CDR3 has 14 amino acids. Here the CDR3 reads CASSIRLAPDEQFF. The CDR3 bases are TGTGCCAGTAGTATAAGACTAGCCCCTGATGAGCAGTTCTTC.

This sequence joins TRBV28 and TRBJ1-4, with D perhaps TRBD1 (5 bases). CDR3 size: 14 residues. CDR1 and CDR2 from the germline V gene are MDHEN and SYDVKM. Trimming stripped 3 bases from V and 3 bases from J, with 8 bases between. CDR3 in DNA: TGTGCCAGCAGTTTGGCAGGGCCTAATGAAAAACTGTTTTTT. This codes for CASSLAGPNEKLFF.

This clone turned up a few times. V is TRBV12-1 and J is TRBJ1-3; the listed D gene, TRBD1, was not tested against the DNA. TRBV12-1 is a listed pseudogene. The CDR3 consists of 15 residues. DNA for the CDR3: TGTGCCAGCAGCTTAGAGGGGGCGGAGGGAAACACCATATATTTT. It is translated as CASSLEGAEGNTIYF.